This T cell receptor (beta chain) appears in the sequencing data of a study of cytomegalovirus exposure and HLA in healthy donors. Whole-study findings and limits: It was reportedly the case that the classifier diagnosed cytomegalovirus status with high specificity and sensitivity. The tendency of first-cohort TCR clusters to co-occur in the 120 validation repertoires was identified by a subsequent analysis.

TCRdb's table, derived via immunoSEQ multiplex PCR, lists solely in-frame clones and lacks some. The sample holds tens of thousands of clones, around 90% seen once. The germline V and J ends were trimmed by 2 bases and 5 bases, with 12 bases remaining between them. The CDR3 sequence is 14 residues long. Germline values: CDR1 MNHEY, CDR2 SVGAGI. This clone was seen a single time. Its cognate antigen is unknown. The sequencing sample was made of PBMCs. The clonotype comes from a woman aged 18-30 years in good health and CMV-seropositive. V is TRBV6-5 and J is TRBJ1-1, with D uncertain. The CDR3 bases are TGTGCCAGCAGTTACGCGGACTCCCGAACTGAAGCTTTCTTT. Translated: CASSYADSRTEAFF.